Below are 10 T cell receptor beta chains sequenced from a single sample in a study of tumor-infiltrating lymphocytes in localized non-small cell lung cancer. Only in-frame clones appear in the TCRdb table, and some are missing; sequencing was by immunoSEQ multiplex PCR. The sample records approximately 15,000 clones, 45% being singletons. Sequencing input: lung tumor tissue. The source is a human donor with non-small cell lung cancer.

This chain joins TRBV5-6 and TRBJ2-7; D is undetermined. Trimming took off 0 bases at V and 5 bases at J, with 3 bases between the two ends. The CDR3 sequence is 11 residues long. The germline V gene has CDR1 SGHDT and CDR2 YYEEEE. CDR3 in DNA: TGTGCCAGCAGCTTGGCCCACGAGCAGTACTTC. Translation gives CASSLAHEQYF. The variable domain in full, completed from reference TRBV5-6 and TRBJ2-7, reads DAGVTQSPTHLIKTRGQQVTLRCSPKSGHDTVSWYQQALGQGPQFIFQYYEEEERQRGNFPDRFSGHQFPNYSSELNVNALLLGDSALYLCASSLAHEQYFGPGTRLTVT.

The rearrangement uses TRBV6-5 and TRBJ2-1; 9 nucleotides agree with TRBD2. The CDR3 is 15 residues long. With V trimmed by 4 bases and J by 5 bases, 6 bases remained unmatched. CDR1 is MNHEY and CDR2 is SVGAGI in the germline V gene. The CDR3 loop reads CASSFGRGGHNEQFF. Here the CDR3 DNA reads TGTGCCAGCAGTTTTGGGCGGGGGGGACACAATGAGCAGTTCTTC.

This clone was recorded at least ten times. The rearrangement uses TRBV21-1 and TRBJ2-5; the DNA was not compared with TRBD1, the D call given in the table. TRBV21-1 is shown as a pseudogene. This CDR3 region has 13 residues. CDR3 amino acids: CASIPDREETQYF. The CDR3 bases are TGTGCCAGCATCCCAGACAGGGAAGAGACCCAGTACTTC.

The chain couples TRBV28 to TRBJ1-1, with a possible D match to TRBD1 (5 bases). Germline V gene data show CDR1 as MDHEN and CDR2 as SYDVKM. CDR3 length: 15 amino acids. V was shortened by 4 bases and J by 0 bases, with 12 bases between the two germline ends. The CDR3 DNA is TGTGCCAGCAGTTCCGCAGGGATGCTGAACACTGAAGCTTTCTTT. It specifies CASSSAGMLNTEAFF.

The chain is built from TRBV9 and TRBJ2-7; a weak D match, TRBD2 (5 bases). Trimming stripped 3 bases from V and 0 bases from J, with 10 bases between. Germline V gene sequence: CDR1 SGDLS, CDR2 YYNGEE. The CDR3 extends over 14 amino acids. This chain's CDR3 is CASSGPGFSYEQYF. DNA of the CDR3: TGTGCCAGCAGCGGGCCGGGATTCTCCTACGAGCAGTACTTC.

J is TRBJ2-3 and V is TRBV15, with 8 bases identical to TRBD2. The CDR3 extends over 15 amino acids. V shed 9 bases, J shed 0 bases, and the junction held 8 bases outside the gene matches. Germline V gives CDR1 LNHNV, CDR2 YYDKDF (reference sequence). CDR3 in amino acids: CATRPGLESTDTQYF. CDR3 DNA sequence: TGTGCCACTAGGCCGGGACTAGAGAGCACAGATACGCAGTATTTT.

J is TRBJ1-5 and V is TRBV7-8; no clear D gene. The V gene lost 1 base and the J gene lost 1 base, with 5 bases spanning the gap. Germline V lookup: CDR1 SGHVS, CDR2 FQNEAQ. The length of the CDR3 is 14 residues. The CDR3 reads CASSLERSNQPQHF. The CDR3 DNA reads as TGTGCCAGCAGCTTAGAACGGAGCAATCAGCCCCAGCATTTT. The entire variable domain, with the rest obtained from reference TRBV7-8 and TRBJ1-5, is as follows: GAGVSQSPRYKVAKRGQDVALRCDPISGHVSLFWYQQALGQGPEFLTYFQNEAQLDKSGLPSDRFFAERPEGSVSTLKIQRTQQEDSAVYLCASSLERSNQPQHFGDGTRLSIL.

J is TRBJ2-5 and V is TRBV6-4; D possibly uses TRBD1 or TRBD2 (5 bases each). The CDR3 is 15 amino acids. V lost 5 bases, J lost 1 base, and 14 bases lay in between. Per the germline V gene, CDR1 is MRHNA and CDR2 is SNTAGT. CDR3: CASSPDQGPQETQYF. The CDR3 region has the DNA TGTGCCAGCAGTCCCGACCAGGGACCCCAAGAGACCCAGTACTTC.

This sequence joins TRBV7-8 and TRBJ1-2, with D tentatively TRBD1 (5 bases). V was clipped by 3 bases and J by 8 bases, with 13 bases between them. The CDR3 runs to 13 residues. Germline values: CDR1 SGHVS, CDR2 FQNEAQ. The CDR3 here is CASSFSLGGGYTF. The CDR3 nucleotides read TGTGCCAGCAGCTTTAGCCTGGGGGGAGGCTACACCTTC.

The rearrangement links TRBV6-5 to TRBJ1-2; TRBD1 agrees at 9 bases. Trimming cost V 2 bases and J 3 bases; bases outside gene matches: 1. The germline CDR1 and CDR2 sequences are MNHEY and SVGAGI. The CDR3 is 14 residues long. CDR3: CASSYGTGYYGYTF. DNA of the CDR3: TGTGCCAGCAGTTACGGGACAGGGTACTATGGCTACACCTTC.